Listed here is a single T cell receptor (beta chain). The V end was cut by 0 bases, the J end by 3 bases, with 6 bases between. Germline V gene data show CDR1 as MNHNY and CDR2 as SVGAGI (reference sequence). This CDR3 region has 14 residues. The sample is drawn from a study of T cell changes during pregnancy in multiple sclerosis. Assay: immunoSEQ multiplex PCR; the TCRdb copy retains only in-frame clones and omits some. The sample has about 89,000 clones, 92% seen once. The V and J genes are TRBV6-6 and TRBJ1-5; D gene ambiguous. This receptor was identified in a female donor in good health, enrolled as a control in a pregnancy study. The sequencing used peripheral blood, collected after pregnancy. CDR3 coding DNA: TGTGCCAGCAGTTACTCCGGTAACAATCAGCCCCAGCATTTT. Translating it yields CASSYSGNNQPQHF.